This T cell receptor (beta chain) was observed in a study of OX40 agonist ivuxolimab in advanced cancers. Study context: In this trial design, patients received ivuxolimab intravenously at 0.01 to 10 mg/kg every 2 weeks.

Trimming took 0 bases from V and 5 from J, leaving 10 bases between them. Germline values: CDR1 LGHNA, CDR2 YNFKEQ. The CDR3 is 14 amino acids. The method was immunoSEQ multiplex PCR; TCRdb's version includes in-frame clones alone and lacks a portion of them. The sample contains fewer than 85,000 clones, about 82% of which appear only once. This sequence joins TRBV4-2 and TRBJ1-1; D is perhaps TRBD1 (6 bases). The sequencing used CD4+ or CD8+ T cells sorted from blood, collected in a trial of the OX40 agonist ivuxolimab. This clonotype was obtained from an adult with an advanced solid tumor such as melanoma, head and neck, liver or kidney cancer. CDR3 in amino acids: CASSQEGQGTEAFF. The CDR3 DNA reads as TGTGCCAGCAGCCAAGAAGGTCAGGGGACTGAAGCTTTCTTT.